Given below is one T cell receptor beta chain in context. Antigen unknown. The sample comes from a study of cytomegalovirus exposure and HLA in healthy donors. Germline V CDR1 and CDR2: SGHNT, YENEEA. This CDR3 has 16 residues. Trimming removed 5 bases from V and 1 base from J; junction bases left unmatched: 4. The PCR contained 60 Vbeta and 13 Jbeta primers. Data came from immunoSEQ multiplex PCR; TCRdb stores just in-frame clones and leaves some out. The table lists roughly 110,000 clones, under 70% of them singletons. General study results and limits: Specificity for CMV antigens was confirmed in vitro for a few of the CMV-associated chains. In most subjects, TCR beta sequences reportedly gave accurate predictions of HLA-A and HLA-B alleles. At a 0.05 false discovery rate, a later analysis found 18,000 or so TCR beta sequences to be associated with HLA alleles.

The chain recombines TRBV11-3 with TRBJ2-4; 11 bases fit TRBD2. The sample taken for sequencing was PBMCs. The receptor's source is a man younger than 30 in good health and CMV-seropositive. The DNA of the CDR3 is TGTGCCAGCAGCCATCGACTAGCGGGGGCCAAAAACATTCAGTACTTC. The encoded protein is CASSHRLAGAKNIQYF.